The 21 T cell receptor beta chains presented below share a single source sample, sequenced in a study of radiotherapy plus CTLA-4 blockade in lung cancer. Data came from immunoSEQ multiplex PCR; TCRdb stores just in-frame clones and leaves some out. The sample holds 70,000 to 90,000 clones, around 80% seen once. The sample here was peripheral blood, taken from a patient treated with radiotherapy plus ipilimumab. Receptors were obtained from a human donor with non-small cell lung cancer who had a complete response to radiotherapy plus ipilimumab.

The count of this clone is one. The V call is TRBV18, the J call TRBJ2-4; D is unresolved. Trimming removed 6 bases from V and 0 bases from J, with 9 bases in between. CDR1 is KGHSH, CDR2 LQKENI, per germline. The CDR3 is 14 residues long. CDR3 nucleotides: TGTGCCAGCTCCTATGATCCAGCCAAAAACATTCAGTACTTC. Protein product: CASSYDPAKNIQYF. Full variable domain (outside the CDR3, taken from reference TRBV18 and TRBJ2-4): NAGVMQNPRHLVRRRGQEARLRCSPMKGHSHVYWYRQLPEEGLKFMVYLQKENIIDESGMPKERFSAEFPKEGPSILRIQQVVRGDSAAYFCASSYDPAKNIQYFGAGTRLSVL.

The CDR3 region has the DNA TGTGCCAGCAGCTTAGTAGGCCTAATCTACGAGCAGTACTTC. As protein: CASSLVGLIYEQYF. The chain employs TRBV7-2 and TRBJ2-7; unclear D gene. The CDR3 covers 14 residues. Germline V gene sequence: CDR1 SGHTA, CDR2 FQGNSA. Trimming shortened V by 1 base and J by 3 bases, and 10 bases separated the two germline ends.

CDR3 nucleotide sequence: TGTGCCAGTAGTATCGAGCCGGGAGGGTACATTCAGTACTTC. Translating gives CASSIEPGGYIQYF. The chain couples TRBV19 to TRBJ2-4; 8 bases align to TRBD2. Germline assignment: CDR1 LNHDA and CDR2 SQIVND (reference sequence). CDR3 length: 14 amino acids. V was clipped by 3 bases and J by 8 bases; unmatched bases: 6.

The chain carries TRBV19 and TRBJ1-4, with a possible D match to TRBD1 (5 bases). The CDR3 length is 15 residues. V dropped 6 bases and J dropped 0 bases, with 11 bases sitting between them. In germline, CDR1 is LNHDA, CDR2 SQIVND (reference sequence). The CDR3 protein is CASRDIFTTNEKLFF. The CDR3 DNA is TGTGCCAGTAGGGACATTTTCACAACTAATGAAAAACTGTTTTTT.

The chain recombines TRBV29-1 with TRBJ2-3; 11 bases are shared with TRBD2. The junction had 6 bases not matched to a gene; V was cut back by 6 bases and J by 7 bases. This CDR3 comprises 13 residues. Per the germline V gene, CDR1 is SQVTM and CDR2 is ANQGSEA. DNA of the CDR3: TGCAGCGTGGGGACTAGCGGTGCAAATACGCAGTATTTT. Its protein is CSVGTSGANTQYF.

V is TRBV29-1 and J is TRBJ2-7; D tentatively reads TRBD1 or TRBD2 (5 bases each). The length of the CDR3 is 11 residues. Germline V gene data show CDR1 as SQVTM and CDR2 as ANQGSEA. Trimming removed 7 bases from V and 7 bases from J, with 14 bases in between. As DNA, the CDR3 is TGCAGCGGTGGGACCCGCTTAGAGCAGTACTTC. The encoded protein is CSGGTRLEQYF.

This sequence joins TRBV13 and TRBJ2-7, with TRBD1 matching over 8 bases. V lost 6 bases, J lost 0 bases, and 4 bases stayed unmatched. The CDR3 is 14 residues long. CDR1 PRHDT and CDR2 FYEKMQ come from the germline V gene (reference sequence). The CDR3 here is CASSRTGISYEQYF. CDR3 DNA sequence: TGTGCCAGCAGTAGGACAGGGATCTCCTACGAGCAGTACTTC.

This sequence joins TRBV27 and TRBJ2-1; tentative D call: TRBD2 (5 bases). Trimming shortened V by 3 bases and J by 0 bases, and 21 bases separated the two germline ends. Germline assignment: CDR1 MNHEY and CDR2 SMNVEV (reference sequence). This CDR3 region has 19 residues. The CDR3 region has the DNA TGTGCCAGCAGTTTCGGCTTGTTAGGAGGATTTAGCTCCTACAATGAGCAGTTCTTC. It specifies CASSFGLLGGFSSYNEQFF.

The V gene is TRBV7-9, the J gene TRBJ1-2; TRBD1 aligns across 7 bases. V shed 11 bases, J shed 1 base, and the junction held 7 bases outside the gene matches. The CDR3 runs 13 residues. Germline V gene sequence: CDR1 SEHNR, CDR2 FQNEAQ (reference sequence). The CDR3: CAVGTDLNYGYTF. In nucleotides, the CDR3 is TGTGCCGTAGGGACAGACCTTAACTATGGCTACACCTTC. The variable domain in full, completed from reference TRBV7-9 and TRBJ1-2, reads DTGVSQNPRHKITKRGQNVTFRCDPISEHNRLYWYRQTLGQGPEFLTYFQNEAQLEKSRLLSDRFSAERPKGSFSTLEIQRTEQGDSAMYLCAVGTDLNYGYTFGSGTRLTVV.

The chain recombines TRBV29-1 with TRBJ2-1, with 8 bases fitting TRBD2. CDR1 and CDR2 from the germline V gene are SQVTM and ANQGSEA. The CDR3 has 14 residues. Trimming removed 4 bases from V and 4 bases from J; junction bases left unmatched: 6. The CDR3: CSVVMVAGYNEQFF. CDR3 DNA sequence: TGCAGCGTTGTGATGGTAGCGGGGTACAATGAGCAGTTCTTC.

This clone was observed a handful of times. Written as DNA, the CDR3 is TGTGCCAGCAGTTACTCCTCAGGGGCGAGGAACACTGAAGCTTTCTTT. Amino acids: CASSYSSGARNTEAFF. The chain has TRBV6-6 and TRBJ1-1, with D tentatively TRBD1 (6 bases). Germline V gene data show CDR1 as MNHNY and CDR2 as SVGAGI (reference sequence). Trimming removed 0 bases from V and 1 base from J, with 12 bases in between. The CDR3 extends over 16 amino acids.

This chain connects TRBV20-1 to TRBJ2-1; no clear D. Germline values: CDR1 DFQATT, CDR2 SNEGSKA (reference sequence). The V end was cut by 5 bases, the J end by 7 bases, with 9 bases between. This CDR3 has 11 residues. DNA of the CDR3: TGCAGTGCTGTGACTGGGAATGAGCAGTTCTTC. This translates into CSAVTGNEQFF.

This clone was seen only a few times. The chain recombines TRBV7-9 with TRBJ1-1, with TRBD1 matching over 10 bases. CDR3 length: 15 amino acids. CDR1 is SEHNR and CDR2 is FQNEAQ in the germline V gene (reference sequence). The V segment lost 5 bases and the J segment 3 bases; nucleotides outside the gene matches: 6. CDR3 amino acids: CASSAWDRGDTEAFF. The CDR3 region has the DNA TGTGCCAGCAGCGCTTGGGACAGGGGTGACACTGAAGCTTTCTTT.

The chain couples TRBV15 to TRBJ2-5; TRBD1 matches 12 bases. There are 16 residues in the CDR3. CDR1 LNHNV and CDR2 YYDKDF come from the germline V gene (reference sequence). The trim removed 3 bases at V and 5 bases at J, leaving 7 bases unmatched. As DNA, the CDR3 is TGTGCCACCAGCAGGGCCCGGGACAGGGGGCAGGAGACCCAGTACTTC. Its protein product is CATSRARDRGQETQYF.

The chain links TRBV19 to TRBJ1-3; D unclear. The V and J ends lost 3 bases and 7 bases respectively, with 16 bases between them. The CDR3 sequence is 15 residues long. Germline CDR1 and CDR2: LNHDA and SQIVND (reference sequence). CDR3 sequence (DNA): TGTGCCAGTAGTATTGGGGAGATAACCTGGAACACCATATATTTT. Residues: CASSIGEITWNTIYF.

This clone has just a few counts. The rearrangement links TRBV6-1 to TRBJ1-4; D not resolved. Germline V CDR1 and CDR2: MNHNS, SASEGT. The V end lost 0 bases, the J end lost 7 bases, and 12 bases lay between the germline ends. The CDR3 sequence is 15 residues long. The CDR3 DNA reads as TGTGCCAGCAGTGAAGCGGCCCTTGGGTCTGAAAAACTGTTTTTT. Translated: CASSEAALGSEKLFF.

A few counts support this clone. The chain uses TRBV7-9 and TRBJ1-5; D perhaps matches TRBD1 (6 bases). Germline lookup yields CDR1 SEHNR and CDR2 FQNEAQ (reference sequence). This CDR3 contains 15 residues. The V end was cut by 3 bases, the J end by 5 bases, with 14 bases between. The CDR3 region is CASSLDQGKDQPQHF. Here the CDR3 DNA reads TGTGCCAGCAGCTTGGATCAGGGGAAGGATCAGCCCCAGCATTTT.

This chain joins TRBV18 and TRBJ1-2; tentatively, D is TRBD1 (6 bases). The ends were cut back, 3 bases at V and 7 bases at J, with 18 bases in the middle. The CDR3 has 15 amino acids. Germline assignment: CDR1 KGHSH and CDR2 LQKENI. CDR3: CASSPEQGFQRGYTF. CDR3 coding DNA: TGTGCCAGCTCACCTGAACAGGGATTCCAGCGTGGCTACACCTTC. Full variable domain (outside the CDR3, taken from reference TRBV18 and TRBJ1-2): NAGVMQNPRHLVRRRGQEARLRCSPMKGHSHVYWYRQLPEEGLKFMVYLQKENIIDESGMPKERFSAEFPKEGPSILRIQQVVRGDSAAYFCASSPEQGFQRGYTFGSGTRLTVV.

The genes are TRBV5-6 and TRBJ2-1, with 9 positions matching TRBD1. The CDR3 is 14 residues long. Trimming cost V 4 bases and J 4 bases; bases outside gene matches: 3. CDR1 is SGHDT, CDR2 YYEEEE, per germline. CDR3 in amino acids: CASSLDRGYNEQFF. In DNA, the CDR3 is TGTGCCAGCAGCCTGGACAGGGGTTACAATGAGCAGTTCTTC.

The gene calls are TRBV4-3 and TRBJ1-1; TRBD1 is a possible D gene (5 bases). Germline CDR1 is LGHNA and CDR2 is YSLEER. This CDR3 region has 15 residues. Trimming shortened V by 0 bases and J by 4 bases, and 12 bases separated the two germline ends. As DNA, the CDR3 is TGCGCCAGCAGCCAAGATAGAGGGGTTAGCACTGAAGCTTTCTTT. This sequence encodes CASSQDRGVSTEAFF.

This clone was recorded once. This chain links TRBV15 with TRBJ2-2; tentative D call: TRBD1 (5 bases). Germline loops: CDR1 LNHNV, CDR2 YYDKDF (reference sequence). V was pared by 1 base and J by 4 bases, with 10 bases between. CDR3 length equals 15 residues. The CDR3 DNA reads TGTGCCACCAGCAGAGTCAGGCAGGGCACCGGGGAGCTGTTTTTT. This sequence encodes CATSRVRQGTGELFF.